The sequence of this T cell receptor beta chain was determined in a study of HIV-infected patients and healthy controls. Broader study findings: The study did not determine the donors' HLA types.

Alpha and beta constant-region primers primed reverse transcription of around 500 ng RNA. Each of the alpha and beta chains got its own library through chain-specific third strand synthesis with indices. The cDNA received a 5' RACE adapter containing a random hexamer plus an SP2 sequencing primer site. TCRdb independently ran MiXCR on the 5' RACE reads; one entry per CDR3 protein. The table has about 10,000 distinct CDR3 sequences, about 5.2% seen once. No cell fractionation was done, so the repertoire covers all unsorted peripheral blood T cells. A roughly 2.4 ml peripheral blood sample was taken for RNA. This clonotype ranks as medium-sized. Its antigen is still unknown. Sample: blood, taken before antiretroviral therapy. This sequence was found in an adult with HIV infection.

This chain's CDR3 is CASSLEDGGTDTQYF. CDR3 nucleotide sequence: TGTGCCAGCAGCTTAGAGGACGGGGGCACAGATACGCAGTATTTT. The chain joins TRBV13 to TRBJ2-3; tentative D call: TRBD2 (5 bases). CDR1 PRHDT and CDR2 FYEKMQ come from the germline V gene (reference sequence). The ends were cut back, 1 base at V and 1 base at J, with 9 bases in the middle. CDR3 length: 15 amino acids.